Below are 10 T cell receptor beta chains sequenced from a single sample in a study of cytomegalovirus exposure and HLA in healthy donors. This PCR relied on a set of 60 Vbeta primers and 13 Jbeta primers. Clones were read by immunoSEQ multiplex PCR, and TCRdb kept only the in-frame ones, dropping some. In the table there are 200,000 to 250,000 clones, approximately 82% of which are singletons. The specimen sequenced was PBMCs. All receptors derive from a woman in her 40s in good health and CMV-seronegative.

The chain uses TRBV7-9 and TRBJ1-2; 11 bases agree with TRBD1. Germline V gene sequence: CDR1 SEHNR, CDR2 FQNEAQ (reference sequence). The CDR3 length is 16 residues. V dropped 5 bases and J dropped 3; count of bases not matched to a gene: 8. CDR3 region: CASSLSGQGADYGYTF. The CDR3 DNA sequence: TGTGCCAGCAGCCTGAGTGGACAGGGGGCGGACTATGGCTACACCTTC.

V gene TRBV19 combines with J gene TRBJ2-2, with 15 nucleotides matching TRBD2. CDR3 length equals 20 residues. Germline CDR1 LNHDA, CDR2 SQIVND (reference sequence). V gave up 4 bases and J gave up 4 bases; unmatched junction bases: 13. CDR3 DNA sequence: TGTGCCAGTAGTACCTCTCCTGGACTAGCGGGGGGGCTGGTCACCGGGGAGCTGTTTTTT. Its translation is CASSTSPGLAGGLVTGELFF. Based on the CDR3 plus reference TRBV19 and TRBJ2-2, the full variable domain is DGGITQSPKYLFRKEGQNVTLSCEQNLNHDAMYWYRQDPGQGLRLIYYSQIVNDFQKGDIAEGYSVSREKKESFPLTVTSAQKNPTAFYLCASSTSPGLAGGLVTGELFFGEGSRLTVL.

This sequence joins TRBV18 and TRBJ2-3, with 8 nucleotides matching TRBD1. Germline CDR1 is KGHSH and CDR2 is LQKENI. V dropped 6 bases and J dropped 3; count of bases not matched to a gene: 5. The CDR3 is 14 amino acids. The CDR3 reads CASSDRDRTDTQYF. For the CDR3, the DNA is TGTGCCAGCTCCGACCGGGACAGGACAGATACGCAGTATTTT.

This CDR3 is CASSFNRDYEQYF. CDR3 DNA sequence: TGCGCCAGCAGCTTTAACAGGGATTACGAGCAGTACTTC. This sequence joins TRBV5-1 and TRBJ2-7, with a tentative D call TRBD1 (6 bases). CDR1 is SGHRS, CDR2 YFSETQ, per germline. V was shortened by 2 bases and J by 4 bases, with 10 bases between the two germline ends. The CDR3 spans 13 residues. The full variable domain, with the rest looked up from reference TRBV5-1 and TRBJ2-7, is KAGVTQTPRYLIKTRGQQVTLSCSPISGHRSVSWYQQTPGQGLQFLFEYFSETQRNKGNFPGRFSGRQFSNSRSEMNVSTLELGDSALYLCASSFNRDYEQYFGPGTRLTVT.

This clone was recorded only once. The V and J genes are TRBV9 and TRBJ2-1, with D unresolved. V was pared by 3 bases and J by 0 bases, with 4 bases between. The germline V gene encodes CDR1 SGDLS and CDR2 YYNGEE. CDR3 length: 13 amino acids. CDR3 in DNA: TGTGCCAGCAGCGCTCGCTCCTACAATGAGCAGTTCTTC. As protein: CASSARSYNEQFF.

The gene calls are TRBV20-1 and TRBJ1-1; no firm D call. The CDR3 has 11 residues. Trimming took off 7 bases at V and 9 bases at J, with 15 bases between the two ends. CDR1 and CDR2 (germline): DFQATT, SNEGSKA (reference sequence). CDR3 protein: CSVMVRGQAFF. Written as DNA, the CDR3 is TGCAGTGTGATGGTACGGGGTCAAGCTTTCTTT.

This clone has just a few counts. The rearrangement links TRBV19 to TRBJ1-4, with D uncertain. Germline V lookup: CDR1 LNHDA, CDR2 SQIVND (reference sequence). V shed 0 bases and J shed 7 bases, with 12 bases lying between them. The CDR3 covers 15 residues. CDR3 DNA: TGTGCCAGTAGTATAGATCGGAGAAAGACTGAAAAACTGTTTTTT. Translated, it gives CASSIDRRKTEKLFF.

This chain uses TRBV6-5 with TRBJ1-1; no clear D. The V gene lost 6 bases and the J gene lost 1 base, with 9 bases spanning the gap. Germline CDR1 and CDR2: MNHEY and SVGAGI. CDR3 size: 13 residues. The CDR3, as DNA: TGTGCCAGCAGCCCCTCAGGGAACACTGAAGCTTTCTTT. Its translation is CASSPSGNTEAFF.

This chain connects TRBV19 to TRBJ1-2; D might be TRBD1 (6 bases). From germline, CDR1 is LNHDA and CDR2 SQIVND (reference sequence). V was cut by 4 bases and J by 6 bases, with 12 bases left in between. The CDR3 loop spans 13 amino acids. CDR3 protein: CASSTGVVNGYTF. CDR3 coding DNA: TGTGCCAGTAGTACAGGGGTTGTAAATGGCTACACCTTC. Complete variable domain (other parts from reference TRBV19 and TRBJ1-2): DGGITQSPKYLFRKEGQNVTLSCEQNLNHDAMYWYRQDPGQGLRLIYYSQIVNDFQKGDIAEGYSVSREKKESFPLTVTSAQKNPTAFYLCASSTGVVNGYTFGSGTRLTVV.

This chain connects TRBV6-5 to TRBJ1-2; TRBD1 is a possible D gene (5 bases). CDR3 length: 14 residues. Trimming shortened V by 6 bases and J by 1 base, and 12 bases separated the two germline ends. CDR1 is MNHEY, CDR2 SVGAGI, per germline. CDR3 amino acids: CASSPTVDNYGYTF. CDR3 sequence (DNA): TGTGCCAGCAGCCCGACAGTGGATAACTATGGCTACACCTTC.